This T cell receptor beta chain was identified in a study of shared clonotypes between healthy human individuals. On the study more broadly: Two women and a few men aged 18 to 49 served as donors.

It was across several immunoSEQ plates that each subset's genomic DNA was evenly split. In the sorted-subset replicate PCRs, approximately 200 ng DNA, some 30,000 T cell genomes, was used. The table came from immunoSEQ multiplex PCR; TCRdb's copy has only in-frame clones and leaves some out. Of some 2,400,000 clones listed, approximately 96% were seen once; the top ten hold approximately 0.13%. Germline CDR1 SEHNR, CDR2 FQNEAQ (reference sequence). Deletions cut 1 base from V and 0 bases from J, with 5 bases between. The CDR3 contains 14 residues. CD4+ cell separation produced CD45RA+ naive and CD45RA-negative memory subsets. Worth noting for this clone: Other nucleotide sequences from this sample produce the same CDR3.

This TCR was sampled from a man aged 18 to 35 in good health. J is TRBJ2-3 and V is TRBV7-9; D gene ambiguous. The sample consisted of naive CD4+ T cells sorted from blood. Regarding subset: CD45RA+ positively selected. The DNA for the CDR3 is TGTGCCAGCAGCTTAGGACTTAGCACAGATACGCAGTATTTT. Translated, it gives CASSLGLSTDTQYF.